The clone carrying this T cell receptor beta chain was recorded once. Its target is not known. Here immunoSEQ multiplex PCR was the method, and the copy in TCRdb shows in-frame clones only, minus some. The sample yields more than 80,000 clones, roughly 93% seen once. These data are taken from a study of T cell responses to AZD1222 COVID-19 vaccine. The study, taken as a whole, reports: Close to half of all spike-specific TCRs reportedly target regions of the variants that are unmutated. The study sampled repertoires only after the peak T cell response.

The source of this sequence is an adult in good health. This sample comprised peripheral blood, obtained on day 0 of AZD1222 vaccination.

CDR3 coding DNA: TGTGCCAGCAGCCAATCCGGGACTATTAACGAGCAGTACTTC. This translates into CASSQSGTINEQYF. The chain employs TRBV16 and TRBJ2-7, with TRBD2 matching over 7 bases. Unmatched junction bases numbered 4, after V lost 0 bases and J lost 5 bases. The CDR3 sequence is 14 residues long. Germline CDR1 is KGHSY and CDR2 is FQNENV.